Listed here are 20 T cell receptor beta chains from one sample, sequenced in a study of human CD8 memory T cell subsets (TCRdb year 2020). A Human TCR Profiling Kit was used to prepare UMI-labeled 5' RACE TCRbeta libraries. TCRdb reprocessed the reads and provides one entry for every CDR3 protein sequence; no DNA is given. The sample's table lists a count of around 7,300 distinct CDR3 sequences. The ten most abundant clones make up 21% of the sample. The sample consisted of CD8+ T cells from PBMCs. These receptors originate from a human donor in good health.

The V gene is TRBV18, the J gene TRBJ1-1. Germline CDR1 reads KGHSH; CDR2 reads LQKENI. This CDR3 region has 14 residues. CDR3 protein: CASSPPEGTTEAFF.

This chain connects TRBV7-9 to TRBJ2-7; the D call of TRBD1 rests on TCRdb alone, since no DNA is present to check it. Germline V gene sequence: CDR1 SEHNR, CDR2 FQNEAQ (reference sequence). The CDR3 spans 15 residues. Here the CDR3 reads CASSLAEQGGYEQYF.

The chain couples TRBV27 to TRBJ1-5. Per germline, CDR1 MNHEY and CDR2 SMNVEV (reference sequence). The CDR3 sequence is 15 residues long. The CDR3 spells CASSPLMENNQPQHF.

The genes are TRBV24-1 and TRBJ2-5; checking the TCRdb D call of TRBD1 is not possible without DNA. In germline, CDR1 is KGHDR, CDR2 SFDVKD. The length of the CDR3 is 16 residues. Here the CDR3 reads CATSDSNRGYQETQYF.

This chain joins TRBV4-3 and TRBJ2-4; the D call of TRBD1 rests on TCRdb alone, since no DNA is present to check it. The CDR3 extends over 14 amino acids. Germline V gene sequence: CDR1 LGHNA, CDR2 YSLEER. CDR3 loop: CASSQDDRENIQYF.

V and J are TRBV7-9 and TRBJ2-7; lacking DNA, the TRBD1 call made by TCRdb goes unchecked. The germline V gene has CDR1 SEHNR and CDR2 FQNEAQ (reference sequence). The length of the CDR3 is 15 residues. The CDR3 sequence is CASSSLAGASYEQYF. Supplemented by reference TRBV7-9 and TRBJ2-7, the full variable domain reads DTGVSQNPRHKITKRGQNVTFRCDPISEHNRLYWYRQTLGQGPEFLTYFQNEAQLEKSRLLSDRFSAERPKGSFSTLEIQRTEQGDSAMYLCASSSLAGASYEQYFGPGTRLTVT.

V usage is TRBV9 and J usage is TRBJ2-7; TCRdb's D gene call, TRBD1, goes unchecked for lack of DNA. Germline V gene data show CDR1 as SGDLS and CDR2 as YYNGEE. CDR3 size: 13 residues. Here the CDR3 reads CASSGDRDHEQYF.

This sequence joins TRBV28 and TRBJ2-3; TCRdb lists TRBD2, though no DNA is available to test this call. The CDR3 totals 15 residues. The germline V gene encodes CDR1 MDHEN and CDR2 SYDVKM. The CDR3 reads CASPPGREPTDTQYF.

This sequence joins TRBV27 and TRBJ2-1; there is no DNA to check the TCRdb D call of TRBD2. Germline loops: CDR1 MNHEY, CDR2 SMNVEV (reference sequence). The CDR3 is 15 residues long. The CDR3 spells CASTPTSGLNNEQFF.

The V and J genes are TRBV12-3 or TRBV12-4 and TRBJ2-5; checking the TCRdb D call of TRBD2 is not possible without DNA. The CDR3 is made up of 15 amino acids. The CDR3 sequence: CASSSGGGALETQYF.

The V call is TRBV7-2, the J call TRBJ2-1; TCRdb's D call, TRBD1, is unchecked because there is no DNA. The CDR3 sequence is 12 residues long. Germline assignment: CDR1 SGHTA and CDR2 FQGNSA. CDR3 in amino acids: CASSPGSFWQFF.

The J gene is TRBJ2-1, the V gene TRBV7-9; without DNA, the TCRdb call of TRBD2 cannot be checked. This CDR3 has 13 amino acids. Per the germline V gene, CDR1 is SEHNR and CDR2 is FQNEAQ (reference sequence). The CDR3 loop reads CASSSTNYNEQFF.

The chain carries TRBV20-1 and TRBJ1-1; TCRdb selects TRBD1, and the lack of DNA leaves this call unchecked. Germline CDR1 DFQATT, CDR2 SNEGSKA (reference sequence). This CDR3 comprises 16 residues. The CDR3: CSARGAGTYMNTEAFF.

The chain is built from TRBV20-1 and TRBJ2-3; TCRdb's assignment of TRBD1 cannot be checked, as there is no DNA. The CDR3 is 12 residues long. CDR1 is DFQATT and CDR2 is SNEGSKA in the germline V gene (reference sequence). The CDR3: CSAHAGTDTQYF.

V is TRBV6-6 and J is TRBJ1-4. The CDR3 runs 15 residues. Germline V gene data show CDR1 as MNHNY and CDR2 as SVGAGI (reference sequence). CDR3 loop: CASSLEKATNEKLFF.

The chain has TRBV19 and TRBJ1-2. The CDR3 covers 14 residues. Per germline, CDR1 LNHDA and CDR2 SQIVND (reference sequence). This CDR3 reads CASSRAGDYYGYTF.

This chain uses TRBV7-2 with TRBJ2-1. Germline V lookup: CDR1 SGHTA, CDR2 FQGNSA. The CDR3 has 15 residues. CDR3 residues: CASSFRWGDYNEQFF.

This chain uses TRBV5-4 with TRBJ2-2; as DNA is missing, the TRBD1 call by TCRdb cannot be tested. The CDR3 covers 15 residues. Germline CDR1 and CDR2: SGHNT and YYREEE (reference sequence). CDR3 region: CASSRTTGNTGELFF.

The chain employs TRBV5-4 and TRBJ2-2; TCRdb's D gene call, TRBD2, goes unchecked for lack of DNA. The CDR3 is 17 amino acids. The germline CDR1 and CDR2 sequences are SGHNT and YYREEE (reference sequence). CDR3 region: CASSLTSGLSNTGELFF. Complete variable domain (other parts from reference TRBV5-4 and TRBJ2-2): ETGVTQSPTHLIKTRGQQVTLRCSSQSGHNTVSWYQQALGQGPQFIFQYYREEENGRGNFPPRFSGLQFPNYSSELNVNALELDDSALYLCASSLTSGLSNTGELFFGEGSRLTVL.

The gene calls are TRBV6-1 and TRBJ2-1; TCRdb reports TRBD2, a call that lacks DNA to check it against. Germline assignment: CDR1 MNHNS and CDR2 SASEGT. The CDR3 loop spans 15 amino acids. This chain's CDR3 is CASLKTSPPYNEQFF.